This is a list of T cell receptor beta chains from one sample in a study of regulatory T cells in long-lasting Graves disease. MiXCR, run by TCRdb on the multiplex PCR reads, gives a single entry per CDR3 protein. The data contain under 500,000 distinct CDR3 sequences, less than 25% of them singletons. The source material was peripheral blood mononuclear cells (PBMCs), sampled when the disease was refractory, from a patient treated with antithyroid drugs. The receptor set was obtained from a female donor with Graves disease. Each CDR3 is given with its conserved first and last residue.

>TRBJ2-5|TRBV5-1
CASSLFPPFGTGEETQYF
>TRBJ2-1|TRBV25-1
CASSARDTSYNEQFF
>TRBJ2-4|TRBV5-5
CASSRDSEDIQYF
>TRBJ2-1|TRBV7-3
CASSISSGRSEFF
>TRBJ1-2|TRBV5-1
CASSLTGKDGYTF
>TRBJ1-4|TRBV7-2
CASSFSQSDSEDEKLFF
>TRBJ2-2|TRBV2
CASSEALLAANTGELFF
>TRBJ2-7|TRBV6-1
CASRGRTTLLYF
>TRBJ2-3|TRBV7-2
CASSSRSLGTQYF
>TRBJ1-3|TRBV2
CASSPLQGPGNTIYF
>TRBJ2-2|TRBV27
CASSRRGLASTGELFF
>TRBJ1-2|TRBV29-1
CSAQAPTGGYTF
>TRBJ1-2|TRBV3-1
CASSQELGRSLYGYTF
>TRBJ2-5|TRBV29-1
CSAQAPGLGETQYF
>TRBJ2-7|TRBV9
CASSVTSGSIYEQYF
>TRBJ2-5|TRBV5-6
CASSLLQSQETQYF
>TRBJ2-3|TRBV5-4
CASSLEGTRSLDTQYF
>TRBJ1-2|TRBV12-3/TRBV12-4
CASSFGTGANYGYTF
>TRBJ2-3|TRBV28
CASSSMRRDSTDTQYF
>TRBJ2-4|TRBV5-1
CASSLGRQLPAKNIQYF
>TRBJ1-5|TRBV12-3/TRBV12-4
CASSLRELGQPQHF
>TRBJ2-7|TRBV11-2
CASSGAGAREQYF
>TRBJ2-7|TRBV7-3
CASTNQTSMYLCASRTGISYEQYF
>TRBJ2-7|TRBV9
CASSKGTSGLSENYEQYF
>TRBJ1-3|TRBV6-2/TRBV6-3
CASSEFKGAGNTIYF
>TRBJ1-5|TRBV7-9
CASSLGRQGLSNQPQHF
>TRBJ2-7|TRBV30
CAWSRRSSYEQYF
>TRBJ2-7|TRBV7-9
CASSFSGTTTYEQYF
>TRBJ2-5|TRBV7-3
CASSLRGQGRETQYF
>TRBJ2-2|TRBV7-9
CASSYTQVFGELFF
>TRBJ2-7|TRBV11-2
CASSLEPRHGYEQYF
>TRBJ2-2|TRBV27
CASSFAGGSTGELFF
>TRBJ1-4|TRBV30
CAWRWGAFGFPTNEKLFF
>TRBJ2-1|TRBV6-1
CASSRSTGTGRGNEQFF
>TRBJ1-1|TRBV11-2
CASSLDGGGGTEAFF
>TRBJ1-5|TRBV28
CACKPGQGSYSNQPQHF
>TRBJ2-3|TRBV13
CASSSTSGEPDTQYF
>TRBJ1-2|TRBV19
CASRSGGGGYGYTF
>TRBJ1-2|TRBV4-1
CASSQVDPYYGYTF
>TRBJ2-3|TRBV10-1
CATARGTGDGDTQYF